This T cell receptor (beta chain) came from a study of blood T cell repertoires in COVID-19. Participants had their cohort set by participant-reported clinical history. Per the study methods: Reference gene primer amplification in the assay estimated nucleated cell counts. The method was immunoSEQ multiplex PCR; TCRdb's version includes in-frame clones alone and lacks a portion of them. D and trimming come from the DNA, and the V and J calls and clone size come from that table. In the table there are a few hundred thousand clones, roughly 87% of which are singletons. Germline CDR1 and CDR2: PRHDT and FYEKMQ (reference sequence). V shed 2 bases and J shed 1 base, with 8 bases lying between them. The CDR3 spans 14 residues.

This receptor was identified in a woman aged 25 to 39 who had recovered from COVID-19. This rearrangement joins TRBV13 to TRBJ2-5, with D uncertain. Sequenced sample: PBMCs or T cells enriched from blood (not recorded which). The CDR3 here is CASSLRGSQETQYF. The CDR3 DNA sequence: TGTGCCAGCAGCTTACGCGGCTCCCAAGAGACCCAGTACTTC. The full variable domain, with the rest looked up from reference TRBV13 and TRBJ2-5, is AAGVIQSPRHLIKEKRETATLKCYPIPRHDTVYWYQQGPGQDPQFLISFYEKMQSDKGSIPDRFSAQQFSDYHSELNMSSLELGDSALYFCASSLRGSQETQYFGPGTRLLVL.